This TCR beta chain derives from a study of T cells in Graves' hyperthyroidism and ophthalmopathy. Amplification yielded TCR beta CDR3 regions, with RNA transcripts as the source. The HTBI primer set drove a first-round RT-PCR of the TCR CDR3. A single record per CDR3 protein comes from TCRdb applying MiXCR to the multiplex PCR reads. The sample holds around 340,000 distinct CDR3 sequences, over 15% seen once. The V gene's germline CDR1 is SGHRS and CDR2 YFSETQ. J gave up 3 bases and V 1 base, and 8 bases lay outside the gene matches. CDR3 length: 17 residues. The sample taken for sequencing was blood. The receptor comes from a woman aged 40 to 49 with Graves' ophthalmopathy. The genes are TRBV5-1 and TRBJ2-2; TRBD2 matches at 8 bases. The DNA for the CDR3 is TGCGCCAGCAGCTTGATGGCGGGGGGCGGATACACCGGGGAGCTGTTTTTT. This sequence encodes CASSLMAGGGYTGELFF.